The following is a T cell receptor (beta chain) sequence with its context. This specimen belongs to a study of blood T cell repertoires in COVID-19. Clones were read by immunoSEQ multiplex PCR, and TCRdb kept only the in-frame ones, dropping some. This repertoire shows 60,000 to 90,000 clones, 75% to 95% found once; its top ten account for roughly 0.73%. The CDR3 is 17 amino acids. Germline CDR1 reads LGHDT; CDR2 reads YNNKEL (reference sequence). Losses at the gene ends were 2 bases for V and 7 bases for J; bases not matched to a gene: 16. The clonotype comes from a woman of 80 years or more with acute or convalescent COVID-19. Sequenced material: peripheral blood. This chain joins TRBV3-1 (or the pseudogene TRBV3-2) and TRBJ1-2; 7 bases fit TRBD1. This CDR3 reads CASSQTGTVSMSGGYTF. In nucleotides, the CDR3 is TGTGCCAGCAGCCAAACCGGGACAGTTAGTATGTCTGGTGGCTACACCTTC.